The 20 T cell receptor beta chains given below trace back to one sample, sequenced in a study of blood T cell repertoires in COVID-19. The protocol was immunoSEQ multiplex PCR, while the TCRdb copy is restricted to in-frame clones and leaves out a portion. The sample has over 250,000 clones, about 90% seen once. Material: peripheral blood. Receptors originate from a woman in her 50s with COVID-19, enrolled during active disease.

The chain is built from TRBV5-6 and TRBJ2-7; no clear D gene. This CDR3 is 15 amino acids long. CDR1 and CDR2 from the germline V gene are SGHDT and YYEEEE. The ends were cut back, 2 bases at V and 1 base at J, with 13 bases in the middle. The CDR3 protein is CASSFQGQRSYEQYF. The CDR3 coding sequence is TGTGCCAGCAGCTTTCAAGGTCAGAGGTCCTACGAGCAGTACTTC. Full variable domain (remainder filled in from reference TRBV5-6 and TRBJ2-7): DAGVTQSPTHLIKTRGQQVTLRCSPKSGHDTVSWYQQALGQGPQFIFQYYEEEERQRGNFPDRFSGHQFPNYSSELNVNALLLGDSALYLCASSFQGQRSYEQYFGPGTRLTVT.

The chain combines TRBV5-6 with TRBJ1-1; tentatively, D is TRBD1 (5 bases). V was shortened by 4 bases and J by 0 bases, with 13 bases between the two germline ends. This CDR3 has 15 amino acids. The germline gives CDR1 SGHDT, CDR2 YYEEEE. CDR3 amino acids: CASSPGQLLNTEAFF. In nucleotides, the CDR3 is TGTGCCAGCAGCCCCGGACAACTTCTGAACACTGAAGCTTTCTTT.

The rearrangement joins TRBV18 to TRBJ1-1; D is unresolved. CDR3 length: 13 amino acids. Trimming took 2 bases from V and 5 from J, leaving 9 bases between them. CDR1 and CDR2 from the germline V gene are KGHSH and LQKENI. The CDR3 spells CASSPGGLTEAFF. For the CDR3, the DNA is TGTGCCAGCTCACCAGGCGGTTTGACTGAAGCTTTCTTT.

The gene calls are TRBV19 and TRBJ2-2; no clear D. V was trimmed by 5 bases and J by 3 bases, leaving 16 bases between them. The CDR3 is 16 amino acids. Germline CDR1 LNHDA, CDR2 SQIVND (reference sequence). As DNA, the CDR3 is TGTGCCAGTAGTCCTCCCGGGTTTCGGCACACCGGGGAGCTGTTTTTT. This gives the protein CASSPPGFRHTGELFF. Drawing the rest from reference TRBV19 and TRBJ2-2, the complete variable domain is DGGITQSPKYLFRKEGQNVTLSCEQNLNHDAMYWYRQDPGQGLRLIYYSQIVNDFQKGDIAEGYSVSREKKESFPLTVTSAQKNPTAFYLCASSPPGFRHTGELFFGEGSRLTVL.

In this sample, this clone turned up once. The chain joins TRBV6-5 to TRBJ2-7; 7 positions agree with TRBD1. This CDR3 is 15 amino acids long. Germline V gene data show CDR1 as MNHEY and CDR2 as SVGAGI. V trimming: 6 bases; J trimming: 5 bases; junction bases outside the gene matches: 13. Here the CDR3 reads CASRPDRVFLDEQYF. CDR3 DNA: TGTGCCAGCAGACCAGACAGGGTATTCCTAGACGAGCAGTACTTC.

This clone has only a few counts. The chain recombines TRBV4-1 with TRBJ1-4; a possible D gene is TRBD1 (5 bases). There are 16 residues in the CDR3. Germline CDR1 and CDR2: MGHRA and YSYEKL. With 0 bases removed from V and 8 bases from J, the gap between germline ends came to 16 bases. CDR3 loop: CASSQEVGLSGEKLFF. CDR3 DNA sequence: TGCGCCAGCAGCCAAGAGGTCGGATTATCAGGGGAAAAACTGTTTTTT.

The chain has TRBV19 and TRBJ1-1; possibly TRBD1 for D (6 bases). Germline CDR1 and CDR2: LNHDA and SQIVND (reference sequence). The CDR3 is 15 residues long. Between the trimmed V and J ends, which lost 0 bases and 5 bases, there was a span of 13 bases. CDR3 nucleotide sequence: TGTGCCAGTAGTATAGAGGTGGGGGCGCGAACTGAAGCTTTCTTT. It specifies CASSIEVGARTEAFF.

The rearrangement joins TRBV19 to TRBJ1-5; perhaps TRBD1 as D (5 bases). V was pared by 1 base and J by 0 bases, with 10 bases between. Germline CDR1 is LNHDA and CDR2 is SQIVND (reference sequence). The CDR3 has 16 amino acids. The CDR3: CASSIGAGHSNQPQHF. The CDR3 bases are TGTGCCAGTAGTATAGGGGCAGGACATAGCAATCAGCCCCAGCATTTT.

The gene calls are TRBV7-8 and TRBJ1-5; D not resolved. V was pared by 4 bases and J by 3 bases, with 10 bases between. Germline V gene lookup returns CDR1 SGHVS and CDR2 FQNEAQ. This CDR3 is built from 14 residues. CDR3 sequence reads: CASSSAGINQPQHF. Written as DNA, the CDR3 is TGTGCCAGCAGCTCGGCAGGCATCAATCAGCCCCAGCATTTT.

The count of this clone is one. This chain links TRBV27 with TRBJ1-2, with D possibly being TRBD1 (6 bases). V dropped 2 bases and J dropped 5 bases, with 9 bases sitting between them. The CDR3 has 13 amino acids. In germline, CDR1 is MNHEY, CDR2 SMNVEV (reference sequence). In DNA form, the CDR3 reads TGTGCCAGCAGTTTAATAGGGGGATATGGCTACACCTTC. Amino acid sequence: CASSLIGGYGYTF.

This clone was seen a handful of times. CDR3 sequence reads: CASTRENTEAFF. The CDR3 DNA follows: TGTGCCAGCACCCGGGAAAACACTGAAGCTTTCTTT. The rearrangement joins TRBV7-9 to TRBJ1-1; D not certain. CDR1 SEHNR and CDR2 FQNEAQ come from the germline V gene (reference sequence). CDR3 length: 12 amino acids. Deletions cut 7 bases from V and 2 bases from J, with 8 bases between.

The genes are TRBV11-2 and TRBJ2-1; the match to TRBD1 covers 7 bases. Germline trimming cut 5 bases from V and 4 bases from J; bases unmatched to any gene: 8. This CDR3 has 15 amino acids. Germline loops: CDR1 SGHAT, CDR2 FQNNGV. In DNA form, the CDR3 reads TGTGCCAGCAGCCGAGGGACAGCCCTATACAATGAGCAGTTCTTC. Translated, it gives CASSRGTALYNEQFF.

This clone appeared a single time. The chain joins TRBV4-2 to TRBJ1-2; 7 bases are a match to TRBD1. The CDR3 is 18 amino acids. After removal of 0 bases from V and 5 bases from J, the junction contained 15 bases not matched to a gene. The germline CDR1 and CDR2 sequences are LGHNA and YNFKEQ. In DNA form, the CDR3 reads TGTGCCAGCAGCCAAGATCGGGCAGGGGGATCATTCCTTTATGGCTACACCTTC. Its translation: CASSQDRAGGSFLYGYTF.

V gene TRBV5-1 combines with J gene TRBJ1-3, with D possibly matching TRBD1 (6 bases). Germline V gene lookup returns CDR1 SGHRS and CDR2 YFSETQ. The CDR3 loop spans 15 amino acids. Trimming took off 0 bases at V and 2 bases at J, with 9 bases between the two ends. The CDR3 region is CASSLGTGPGNTIYF. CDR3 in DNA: TGCGCCAGCAGCTTGGGCACAGGGCCTGGAAACACCATATATTTT.

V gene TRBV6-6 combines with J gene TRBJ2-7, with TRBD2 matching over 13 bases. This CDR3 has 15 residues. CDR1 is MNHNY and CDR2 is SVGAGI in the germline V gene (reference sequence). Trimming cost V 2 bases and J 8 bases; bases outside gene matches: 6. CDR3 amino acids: CASSYPRTSGSKQYF. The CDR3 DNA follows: TGTGCCAGCAGTTACCCCCGGACTAGCGGGAGCAAGCAGTACTTC.

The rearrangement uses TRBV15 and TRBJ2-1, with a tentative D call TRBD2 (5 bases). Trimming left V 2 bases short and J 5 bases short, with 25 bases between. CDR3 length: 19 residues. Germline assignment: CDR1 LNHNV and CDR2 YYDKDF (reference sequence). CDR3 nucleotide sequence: TGTGCCACCAGCAGAATTTCCTTGAAGCGGTTAACAACCGACAATGAGCAGTTCTTC. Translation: CATSRISLKRLTTDNEQFF. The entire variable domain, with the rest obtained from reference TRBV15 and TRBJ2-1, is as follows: DAMVIQNPRYQVTQFGKPVTLSCSQTLNHNVMYWYQQKSSQAPKLLFHYYDKDFNNEADTPDNFQSRRPNTSFCFLDIRSPGLGDTAMYLCATSRISLKRLTTDNEQFFGPGTRLTVL.

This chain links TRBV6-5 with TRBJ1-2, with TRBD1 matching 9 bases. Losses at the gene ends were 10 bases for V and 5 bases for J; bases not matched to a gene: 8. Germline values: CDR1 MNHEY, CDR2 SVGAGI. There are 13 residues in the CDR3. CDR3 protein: CATWDRAGYGYTF. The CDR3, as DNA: TGTGCCACCTGGGACAGGGCGGGTTATGGCTACACCTTC.

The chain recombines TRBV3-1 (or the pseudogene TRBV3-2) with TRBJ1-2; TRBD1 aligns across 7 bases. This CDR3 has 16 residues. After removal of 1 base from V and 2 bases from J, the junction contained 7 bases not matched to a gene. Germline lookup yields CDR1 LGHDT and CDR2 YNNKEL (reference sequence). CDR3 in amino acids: CASSQVSGGGNYGYTF. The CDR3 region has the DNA TGTGCCAGCAGCCAAGTATCAGGGGGTGGCAACTATGGCTACACCTTC.

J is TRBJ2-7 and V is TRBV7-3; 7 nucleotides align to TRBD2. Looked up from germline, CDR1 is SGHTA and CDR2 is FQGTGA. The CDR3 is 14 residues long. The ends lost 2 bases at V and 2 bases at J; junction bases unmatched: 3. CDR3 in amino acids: CASSLGGGAYEQYF. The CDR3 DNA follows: TGTGCCAGCAGCTTAGGGGGAGGGGCCTACGAGCAGTACTTC.

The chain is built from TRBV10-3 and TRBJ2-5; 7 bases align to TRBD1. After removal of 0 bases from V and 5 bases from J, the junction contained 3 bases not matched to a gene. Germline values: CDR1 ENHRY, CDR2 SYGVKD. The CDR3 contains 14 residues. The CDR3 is CAISESTGVETQYF. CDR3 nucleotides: TGTGCCATCAGTGAGTCAACAGGGGTGGAGACCCAGTACTTC.